The clone carrying this TCR beta chain was observed at least ten times. Antigen: not known. This record belongs to a study of T cell repertoires in cytomegalovirus infection. As for the study in general: It was the public TCR beta signatures that indicated both CMV infection and matching HLA type. Study-level points and caveats: HLA-C-restricted CMV-specific TCR beta clonotypes were dominant in the ex vivo response. Pooled public TCR beta family frequency picked out CMV carriers with the relevant HLA.

MiXCR, run by TCRdb on the reads, gives a single entry per CDR3 protein. The sample holds about 460,000 distinct CDR3 sequences, about 11% seen once. Germline V gene sequence: CDR1 SGHAT, CDR2 FQNNGV. The CDR3 is 14 residues long. Trimming cost V 8 bases and J 0 bases, with 10 bases left between them. The sequenced sample was PBMCs. The rearrangement links TRBV11-2 to TRBJ2-2; D gene ambiguous. This TCR came from a human donor in good health (CMV status not recorded). Some clones in this sample may be carry-over from other donors' samples. CDR3 bases: TGTGCCAGCCTGCTTACAGCGAACACCGGGGAGCTGTTTTTT. It translates to CASLLTANTGELFF. Full variable domain (missing parts from reference TRBV11-2 and TRBJ2-2): EAGVAQSPRYKIIEKRQSVAFWCNPISGHATLYWYQQILGQGPKLLIQFQNNGVVDDSQLPKDRFSAERLKGVDSTLKIQPAKLEDSAVYLCASLLTANTGELFFGEGSRLTVL.